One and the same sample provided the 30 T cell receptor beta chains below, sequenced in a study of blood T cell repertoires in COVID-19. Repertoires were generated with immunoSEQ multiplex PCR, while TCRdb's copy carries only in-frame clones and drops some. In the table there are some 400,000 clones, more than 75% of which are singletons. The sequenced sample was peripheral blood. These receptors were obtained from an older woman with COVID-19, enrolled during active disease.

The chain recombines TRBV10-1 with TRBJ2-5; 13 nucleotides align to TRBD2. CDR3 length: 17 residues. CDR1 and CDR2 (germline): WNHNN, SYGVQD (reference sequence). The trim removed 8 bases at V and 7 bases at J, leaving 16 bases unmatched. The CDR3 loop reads CASFELAGGPAGGTQYF. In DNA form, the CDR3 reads TGCGCCAGCTTTGAACTAGCGGGGGGGCCTGCGGGTGGGACCCAGTACTTC.

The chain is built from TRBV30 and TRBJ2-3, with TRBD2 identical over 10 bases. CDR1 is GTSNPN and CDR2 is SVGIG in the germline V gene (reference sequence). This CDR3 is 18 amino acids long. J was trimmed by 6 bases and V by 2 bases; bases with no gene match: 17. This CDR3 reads CAWSPAIAGGPTGDTQYF. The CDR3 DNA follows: TGTGCCTGGAGTCCAGCCATAGCGGGGGGCCCCACCGGGGATACGCAGTATTTT.

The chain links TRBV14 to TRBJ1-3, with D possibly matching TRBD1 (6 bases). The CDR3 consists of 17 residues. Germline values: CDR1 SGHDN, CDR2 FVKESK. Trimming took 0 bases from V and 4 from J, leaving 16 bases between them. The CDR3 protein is CASSQDLGAVHGNTIYF. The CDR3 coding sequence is TGTGCCAGCAGCCAAGACTTGGGGGCAGTGCACGGAAACACCATATATTTT. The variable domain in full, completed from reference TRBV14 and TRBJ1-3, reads EAGVTQFPSHSVIEKGQTVTLRCDPISGHDNLYWYRRVMGKEIKFLLHFVKESKQDESGMPNNRFLAERTGGTYSTLKVQPAELEDSGVYFCASSQDLGAVHGNTIYFGEGSWLTVV.

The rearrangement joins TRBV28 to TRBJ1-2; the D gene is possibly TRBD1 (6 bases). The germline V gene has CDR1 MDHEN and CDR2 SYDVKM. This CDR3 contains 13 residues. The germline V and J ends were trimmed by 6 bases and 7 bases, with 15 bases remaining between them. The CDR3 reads CASSLTGIAGYTF. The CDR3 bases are TGTGCCAGCAGCCTAACAGGGATTGCTGGCTACACCTTC.

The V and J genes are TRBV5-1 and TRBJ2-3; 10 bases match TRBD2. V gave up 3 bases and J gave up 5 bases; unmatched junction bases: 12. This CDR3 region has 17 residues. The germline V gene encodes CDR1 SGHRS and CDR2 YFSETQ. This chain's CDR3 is CASSYPSSGGALDTQYF. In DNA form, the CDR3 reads TGCGCCAGCAGCTACCCCTCGAGCGGGGGGGCATTAGATACGCAGTATTTT. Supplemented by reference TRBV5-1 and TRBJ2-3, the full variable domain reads KAGVTQTPRYLIKTRGQQVTLSCSPISGHRSVSWYQQTPGQGLQFLFEYFSETQRNKGNFPGRFSGRQFSNSRSEMNVSTLELGDSALYLCASSYPSSGGALDTQYFGPGTRLTVL.

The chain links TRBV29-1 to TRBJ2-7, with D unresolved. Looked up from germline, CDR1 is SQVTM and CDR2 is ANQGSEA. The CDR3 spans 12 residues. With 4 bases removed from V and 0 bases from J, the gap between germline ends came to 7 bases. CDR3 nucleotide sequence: TGCAGCGTTGCTCGGAGCTCCTACGAGCAGTACTTC. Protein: CSVARSSYEQYF.

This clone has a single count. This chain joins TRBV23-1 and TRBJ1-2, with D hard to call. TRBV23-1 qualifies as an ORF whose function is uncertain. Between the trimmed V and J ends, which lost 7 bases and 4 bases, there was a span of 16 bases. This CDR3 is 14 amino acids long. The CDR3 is CASTQRDGSYGYTF. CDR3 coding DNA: TGCGCCAGCACTCAGCGGGATGGGAGCTATGGCTACACCTTC.

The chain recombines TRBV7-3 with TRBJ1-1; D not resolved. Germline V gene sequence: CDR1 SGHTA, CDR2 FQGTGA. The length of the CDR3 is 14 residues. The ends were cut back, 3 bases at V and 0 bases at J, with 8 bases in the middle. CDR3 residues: CASSLGRLNTEAFF. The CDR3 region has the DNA TGTGCCAGCAGCTTGGGCAGATTGAACACTGAAGCTTTCTTT.

Here the CDR3 reads CASTAGFSTNEKLFF. CDR3 DNA sequence: TGCGCCAGCACCGCCGGGTTTTCAACTAATGAAAAACTGTTTTTT. The chain recombines TRBV5-1 with TRBJ1-4; D remains ambiguous. This CDR3 comprises 15 residues. Germline-derived CDR1 and CDR2 are SGHRS and YFSETQ. V shed 6 bases and J shed 0 bases, with 12 bases lying between them.

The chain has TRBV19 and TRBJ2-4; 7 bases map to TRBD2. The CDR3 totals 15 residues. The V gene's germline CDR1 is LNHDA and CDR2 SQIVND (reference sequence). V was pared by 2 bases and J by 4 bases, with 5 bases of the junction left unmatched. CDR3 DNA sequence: TGTGCCAGTAGTATACGCAGGGAGGGAAAAAACATTCAGTACTTC. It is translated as CASSIRREGKNIQYF.

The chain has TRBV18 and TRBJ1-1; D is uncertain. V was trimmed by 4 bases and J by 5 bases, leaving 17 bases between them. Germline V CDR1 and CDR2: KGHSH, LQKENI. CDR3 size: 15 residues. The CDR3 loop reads CASSQSLGRGTEAFF. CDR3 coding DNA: TGTGCCAGCTCACAAAGTTTGGGGAGAGGGACTGAAGCTTTCTTT.

CDR3 in DNA: TGTGCCAGCAGCTTATCCGGGGGGAACACTGAAGCTTTCTTT. Translating gives CASSLSGGNTEAFF. The chain joins TRBV11-3 to TRBJ1-1; possible D gene TRBD1, 5 bases. The CDR3 runs 14 residues. The germline V gene has CDR1 SGHNT and CDR2 YENEEA. Trimming left V 2 bases short and J 1 base short, with 8 bases between. The full variable domain, with the rest looked up from reference TRBV11-3 and TRBJ1-1, is EAGVVQSPRYKIIEKKQPVAFWCNPISGHNTLYWYLQNLGQGPELLIRYENEEAVDDSQLPKDRFSAERLKGVDSTLKIQPAELGDSAVYLCASSLSGGNTEAFFGQGTRLTVV.

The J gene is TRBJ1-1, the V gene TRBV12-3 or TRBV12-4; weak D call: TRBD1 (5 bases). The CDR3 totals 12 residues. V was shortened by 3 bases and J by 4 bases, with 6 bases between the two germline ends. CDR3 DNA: TGTGCCAGCAGTTTCGGGGGCACTGAAGCTTTCTTT. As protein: CASSFGGTEAFF.

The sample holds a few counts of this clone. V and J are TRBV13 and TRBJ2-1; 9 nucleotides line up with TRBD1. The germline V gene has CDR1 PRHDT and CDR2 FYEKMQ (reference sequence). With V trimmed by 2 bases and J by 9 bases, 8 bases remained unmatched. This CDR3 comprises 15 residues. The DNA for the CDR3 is TGTGCCAGCAGCTTACGGGACAGGGAATTCTTTGAGCAGTTCTTC. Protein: CASSLRDREFFEQFF.

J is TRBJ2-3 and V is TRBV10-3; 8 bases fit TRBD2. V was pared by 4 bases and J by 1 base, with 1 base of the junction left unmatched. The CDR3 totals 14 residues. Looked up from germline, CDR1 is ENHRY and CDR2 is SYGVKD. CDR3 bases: TGTGCCATCAGTGGTAGCGGGGGCACAGATACGCAGTATTTT. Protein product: CAISGSGGTDTQYF.

In DNA, the CDR3 is TGTGCCAGCCTCCGGGACAGGGGTGTCAATGAGCAGTTCTTC. Protein product: CASLRDRGVNEQFF. The genes are TRBV5-4 and TRBJ2-1; 10 nucleotides line up with TRBD1. J gave up 6 bases and V 7 bases, and 7 bases lay outside the gene matches. The CDR3 runs to 14 residues. The germline CDR1 and CDR2 sequences are SGHNT and YYREEE (reference sequence).

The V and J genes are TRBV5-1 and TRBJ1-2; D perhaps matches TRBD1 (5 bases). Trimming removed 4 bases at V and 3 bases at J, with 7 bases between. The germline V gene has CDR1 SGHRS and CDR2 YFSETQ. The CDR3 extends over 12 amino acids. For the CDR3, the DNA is TGCGCCAGCAGCGTGACAGACTATGGCTACACCTTC. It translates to CASSVTDYGYTF. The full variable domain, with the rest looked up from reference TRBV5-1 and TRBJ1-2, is KAGVTQTPRYLIKTRGQQVTLSCSPISGHRSVSWYQQTPGQGLQFLFEYFSETQRNKGNFPGRFSGRQFSNSRSEMNVSTLELGDSALYLCASSVTDYGYTFGSGTRLTVV.

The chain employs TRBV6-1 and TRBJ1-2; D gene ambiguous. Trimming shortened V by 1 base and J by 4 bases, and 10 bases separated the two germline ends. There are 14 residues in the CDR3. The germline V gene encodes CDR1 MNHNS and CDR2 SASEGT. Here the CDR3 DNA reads TGTGCCAGCAGTGAAGTGGTAACGGTCTATGGCTACACCTTC. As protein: CASSEVVTVYGYTF.

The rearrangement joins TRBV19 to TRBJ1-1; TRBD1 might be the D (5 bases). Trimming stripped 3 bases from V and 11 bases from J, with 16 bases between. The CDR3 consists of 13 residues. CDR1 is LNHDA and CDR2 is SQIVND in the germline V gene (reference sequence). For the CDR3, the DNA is TGTGCCAGTAGTATTTCGGGGGGAGTGGCCGCTTTCTTT. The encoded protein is CASSISGGVAAFF.

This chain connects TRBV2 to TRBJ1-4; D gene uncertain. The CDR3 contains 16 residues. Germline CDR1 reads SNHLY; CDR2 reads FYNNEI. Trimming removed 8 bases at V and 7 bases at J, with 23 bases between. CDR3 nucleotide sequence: TGTGCCAGCGGCCCCTTTAGGAGGGAAGATCGTGAAAAACTGTTTTTT. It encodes CASGPFRREDREKLFF. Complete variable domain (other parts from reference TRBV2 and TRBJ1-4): EPEVTQTPSHQVTQMGQEVILRCVPISNHLYFYWYRQILGQKVEFLVSFYNNEISEKSEIFDDQFSVERPDGSNFTLKIRSTKLEDSAMYFCASGPFRREDREKLFFGSGTQLSVL.

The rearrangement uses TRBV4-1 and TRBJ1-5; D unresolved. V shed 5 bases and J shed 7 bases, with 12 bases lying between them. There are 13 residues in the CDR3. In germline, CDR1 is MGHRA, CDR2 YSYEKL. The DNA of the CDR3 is TGCGCCAGCAGCGAGAGGGAAGGGCAGCCCCAGCATTTT. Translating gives CASSEREGQPQHF.

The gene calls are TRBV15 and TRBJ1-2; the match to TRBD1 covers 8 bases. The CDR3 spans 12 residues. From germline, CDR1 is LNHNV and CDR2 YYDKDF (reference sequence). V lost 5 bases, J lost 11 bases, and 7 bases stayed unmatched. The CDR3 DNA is TGTGCCACCAGCTTGGACAGGGCATGGTACACCTTC. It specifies CATSLDRAWYTF.

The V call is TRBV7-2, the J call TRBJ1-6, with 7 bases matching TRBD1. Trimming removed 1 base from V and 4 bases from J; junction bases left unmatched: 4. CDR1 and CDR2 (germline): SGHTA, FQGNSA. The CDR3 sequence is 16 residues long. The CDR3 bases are TGTGCCAGCAGCTTAGGAGGGGACAGATATAATTCACCCCTCCACTTT. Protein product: CASSLGGDRYNSPLHF.

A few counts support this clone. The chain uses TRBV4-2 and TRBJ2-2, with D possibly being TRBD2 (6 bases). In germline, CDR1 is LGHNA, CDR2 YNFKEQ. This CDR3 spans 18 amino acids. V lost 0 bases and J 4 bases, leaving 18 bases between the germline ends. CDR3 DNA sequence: TGTGCCAGCAGCCAAGAATTTCGGGAGCCGAGATTCACCGGGGAGCTGTTTTTT. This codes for CASSQEFREPRFTGELFF.

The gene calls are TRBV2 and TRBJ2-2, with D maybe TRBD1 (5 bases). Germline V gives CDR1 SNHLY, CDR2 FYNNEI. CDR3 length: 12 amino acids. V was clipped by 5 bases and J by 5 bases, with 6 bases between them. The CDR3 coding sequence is TGTGCCAGCAGTTCAGGGACCGGGGAGCTGTTTTTT. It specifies CASSSGTGELFF.

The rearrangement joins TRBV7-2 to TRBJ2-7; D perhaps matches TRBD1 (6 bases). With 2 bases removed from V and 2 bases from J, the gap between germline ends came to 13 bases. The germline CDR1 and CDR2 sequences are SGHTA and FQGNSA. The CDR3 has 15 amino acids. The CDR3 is CASSLTTTGPYEQYF. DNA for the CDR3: TGTGCCAGCAGCTTAACCACGACAGGCCCCTACGAGCAGTACTTC.

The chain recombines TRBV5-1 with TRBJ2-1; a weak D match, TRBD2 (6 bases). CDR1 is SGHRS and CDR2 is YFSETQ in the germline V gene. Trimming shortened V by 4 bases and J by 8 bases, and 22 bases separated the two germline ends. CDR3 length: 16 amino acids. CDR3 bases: TGCGCCAGCAGCCGGACCGGGGCGCAGGGAGGCGATGAGCAGTTCTTC. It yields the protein CASSRTGAQGGDEQFF. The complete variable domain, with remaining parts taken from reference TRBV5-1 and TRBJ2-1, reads KAGVTQTPRYLIKTRGQQVTLSCSPISGHRSVSWYQQTPGQGLQFLFEYFSETQRNKGNFPGRFSGRQFSNSRSEMNVSTLELGDSALYLCASSRTGAQGGDEQFFGPGTRLTVL.

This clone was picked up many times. CDR3 region: CASNGGHTYEQYF. In DNA, the CDR3 is TGTGCCAGCAATGGAGGCCACACCTACGAGCAGTACTTC. V gene TRBV28 combines with J gene TRBJ2-7, with a weak D call TRBD2 (5 bases). Trimming cost V 7 bases and J 2 bases, with 12 bases left between them. Germline V gives CDR1 MDHEN, CDR2 SYDVKM. This CDR3 is 13 amino acids long.

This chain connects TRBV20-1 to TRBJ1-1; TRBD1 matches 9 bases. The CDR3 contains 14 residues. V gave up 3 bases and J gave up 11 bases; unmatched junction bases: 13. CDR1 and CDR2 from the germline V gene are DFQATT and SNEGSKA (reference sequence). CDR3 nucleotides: TGCAGTGCTAGTCGGGACAGGGCCCCCCCTGCCGCTTTCTTT. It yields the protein CSASRDRAPPAAFF.

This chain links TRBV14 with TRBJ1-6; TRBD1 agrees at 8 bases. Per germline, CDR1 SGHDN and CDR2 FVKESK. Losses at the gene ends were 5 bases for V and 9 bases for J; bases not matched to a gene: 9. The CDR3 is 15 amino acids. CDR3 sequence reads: CASSGSTGGGSPLHF. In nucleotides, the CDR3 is TGTGCCAGCAGCGGTAGTACAGGGGGTGGTTCACCCCTCCACTTT.